The clone carrying this TCR beta chain was seen many times. The antigen is unknown. The data belong to a study of T cell repertoires in cytomegalovirus infection. At the level of the study: From public TCR beta signatures came an indication of both CMV infection and matching HLA type. Study results and caveats: Summed frequency of public TCR beta families distinguished CMV carriers with the relevant HLA. Ex vivo, HLA-C-restricted CMV-specific TCR beta clonotypes prevailed over the rest of the response.

In TCRdb, the reads were re-called with MiXCR into one record per CDR3 protein. Of approximately 500,000 distinct CDR3 sequences in the sample, about 11% were seen once. Sequenced input: PBMCs. This receptor was obtained from a human donor in good health (CMV status not recorded). Some clones in this sample may be carry-over from other donors' samples.

The CDR3 coding sequence is TGTGCCAGCAGCGACTTAGCGGGACCCTACGAGCAGTACTTC. Protein: CASSDLAGPYEQYF. The V and J genes are TRBV7-9 and TRBJ2-7; 8 nucleotides agree with TRBD2. V lost 5 bases, J lost 2 bases, and 5 bases stayed unmatched. The CDR3 sequence is 14 residues long. The V gene's germline CDR1 is SEHNR and CDR2 FQNEAQ (reference sequence).